What follows are 14 T cell receptor beta chains derived from one specimen sequenced in a study of tissue T cells after allogeneic stem cell transplantation. Profiled with immunoSEQ multiplex PCR; TCRdb holds only in-frame clones, not every one. In the table there are about 40,000 clones, around nine tenths of which are singletons. Specimen: blood, collected before transplantation. The receptors were sampled from a woman aged 40-69 years who later had graft-versus-host disease after an allogeneic stem cell transplant.

This chain connects TRBV6-2 or TRBV6-3 to TRBJ2-3; 8 bases line up with TRBD1. Germline lookup yields CDR1 MNHEY and CDR2 SVGEGT. CDR3 length equals 15 residues. V was clipped by 2 bases and J by 4 bases; unmatched bases: 5. The CDR3 protein is CASSYQGAQADTQYF. DNA for the CDR3: TGTGCCAGCAGTTACCAGGGGGCGCAGGCAGATACGCAGTATTTT.

V is TRBV6-2 or TRBV6-3 and J is TRBJ2-5, with D perhaps TRBD1 (6 bases). This CDR3 region has 15 residues. Trimming stripped 2 bases from V and 1 base from J, with 11 bases between. Germline V gene data show CDR1 as MNHEY and CDR2 as SVGEGT. The CDR3 sequence: CASSYVGASQETQYF. CDR3 coding DNA: TGTGCCAGCAGTTACGTGGGGGCGTCCCAAGAGACCCAGTACTTC.

The V call is TRBV21-1, the J call TRBJ2-7; TRBD2 reflects the table's D call only, with no check against the DNA. TRBV21-1 is marked as a pseudogene. CDR3 length: 14 amino acids. DNA for the CDR3: TGTGCCAACCGGACTAGCGGGAGACCCTACGAGCAGTACTTC. This translates into CANRTSGRPYEQYF.

The genes are TRBV6-5 and TRBJ1-1; D is perhaps TRBD1 (6 bases). Per germline, CDR1 MNHEY and CDR2 SVGAGI. The V end lost 4 bases, the J end lost 0 bases, and 9 bases lay between the germline ends. This CDR3 comprises 14 residues. The CDR3 is CASSSDRLNTEAFF. Written as DNA, the CDR3 is TGTGCCAGCAGTTCAGACAGGTTGAACACTGAAGCTTTCTTT.

J is TRBJ1-2 and V is TRBV4-1, with D maybe TRBD1 (6 bases). This CDR3 has 16 amino acids. CDR1 MGHRA and CDR2 YSYEKL come from the germline V gene. V dropped 0 bases and J dropped 2 bases, with 13 bases sitting between them. The CDR3 region is CASSQDPRTVNYGYTF. CDR3 DNA: TGCGCCAGCAGCCAAGATCCCCGGACAGTCAACTATGGCTACACCTTC.

CDR3: CASSLEGTTNYGYTF. In DNA, the CDR3 is TGCGCCAGCAGCTTGGAGGGCACCACTAACTATGGCTACACCTTC. The genes are TRBV5-1 and TRBJ1-2, with D hard to call. This CDR3 comprises 15 residues. CDR1 SGHRS and CDR2 YFSETQ come from the germline V gene. V lost 0 bases to trimming and J lost 0 bases, with 9 bases between them. The full variable domain, rest sourced from reference TRBV5-1 and TRBJ1-2, is KAGVTQTPRYLIKTRGQQVTLSCSPISGHRSVSWYQQTPGQGLQFLFEYFSETQRNKGNFPGRFSGRQFSNSRSEMNVSTLELGDSALYLCASSLEGTTNYGYTFGSGTRLTVV.

The CDR3 DNA reads TGTGCCAGCAGCTTAAGGCGCGGCCGTAGCACAGATACGCAGTATTTT. Translating it yields CASSLRRGRSTDTQYF. This chain uses TRBV5-4 with TRBJ2-3, with D unresolved. This CDR3 is 16 amino acids long. Deletions cut 2 bases from V and 0 bases from J, with 13 bases between. Germline-derived CDR1 and CDR2 are SGHNT and YYREEE (reference sequence).

The chain uses TRBV7-9 and TRBJ2-5; 7 bases are a match to TRBD1. Losses at the gene ends were 4 bases for V and 5 bases for J; bases not matched to a gene: 7. The germline V gene has CDR1 SEHNR and CDR2 FQNEAQ (reference sequence). The CDR3 length is 14 residues. The CDR3 DNA sequence: TGTGCCAGCAGCTCGACAGGGAGAGGGGAGACCCAGTACTTC. This sequence encodes CASSSTGRGETQYF.

The V call is TRBV10-2, the J call TRBJ2-1; 7 bases are a match to TRBD2. The ends lost 5 bases at V and 0 bases at J; junction bases unmatched: 4. Germline V gene lookup returns CDR1 WSHSY and CDR2 SAAADI. The CDR3 consists of 15 residues. The CDR3 is CASSFSGGSYNEQFF. In nucleotides, the CDR3 is TGCGCCAGCAGTTTCTCGGGAGGCTCCTACAATGAGCAGTTCTTC.

The chain is built from TRBV19 and TRBJ2-7, with TRBD2 as a possible D gene (5 bases). Deletions cut 4 bases from V and 4 bases from J, with 5 bases between. Germline V CDR1 and CDR2: LNHDA, SQIVND (reference sequence). The CDR3 sequence is 11 residues long. The CDR3 spells CASSTGYEQYF. DNA of the CDR3: TGTGCCAGTAGTACGGGATACGAGCAGTACTTC.

This chain uses TRBV24-1 with TRBJ2-1; unclear D gene. V was shortened by 2 bases and J by 3 bases, with 7 bases between the two germline ends. CDR1 KGHDR and CDR2 SFDVKD come from the germline V gene. The CDR3 loop spans 14 amino acids. The CDR3 DNA is TGTGCCACCAGTGATTCTAACGGCTACAATGAGCAGTTCTTC. As protein: CATSDSNGYNEQFF.

The rearrangement uses TRBV7-9 and TRBJ2-3; 8 bases are shared with TRBD1. CDR1 and CDR2 from the germline V gene are SEHNR and FQNEAQ (reference sequence). V lost 4 bases to trimming and J lost 5 bases; unmatched junction nucleotides: 11. CDR3 length: 16 amino acids. The CDR3 here is CASSWPGQEIVDTQYF. In DNA, the CDR3 is TGTGCCAGCAGCTGGCCGGGACAGGAGATCGTAGATACGCAGTATTTT. The variable domain in full, completed from reference TRBV7-9 and TRBJ2-3, reads DTGVSQNPRHKITKRGQNVTFRCDPISEHNRLYWYRQTLGQGPEFLTYFQNEAQLEKSRLLSDRFSAERPKGSFSTLEIQRTEQGDSAMYLCASSWPGQEIVDTQYFGPGTRLTVL.

The chain carries TRBV30 and TRBJ2-5, with D unresolved. Germline lookup yields CDR1 GTSNPN and CDR2 SVGIG (reference sequence). The CDR3 is 14 residues long. Trimming pared 1 base from V and 2 bases from J, leaving 11 bases between. The CDR3 DNA follows: TGTGCCTGGAGTGAAGTCGGGTTTCAAGAGACCCAGTACTTC. Encoded protein: CAWSEVGFQETQYF. The full variable domain, rest sourced from reference TRBV30 and TRBJ2-5, is SQTIHQWPATLVQPVGSPLSLECTVEGTSNPNLYWYRQAAGRGLQLLFYSVGIGQISSEVPQNLSASRPQDRQFILSSKKLLLSDSGFYLCAWSEVGFQETQYFGPGTRLLVL.

V and J are TRBV4-3 and TRBJ2-3; D gene uncertain. The CDR3 length is 16 residues. Per germline, CDR1 LGHNA and CDR2 YSLEER. Trimming stripped 4 bases from V and 0 bases from J, with 14 bases between. The CDR3 sequence is CASSPSGQRSTDTQYF. CDR3 coding DNA: TGCGCCAGCAGCCCCTCCGGCCAGCGTAGCACAGATACGCAGTATTTT.